This TCR beta chain is drawn from a study of tumor-infiltrating lymphocytes in primary liver carcinoma (dated by TCRdb to 2017 to 2019). The study in broad terms: Between late 2015 and March 2016, roughly five patients in China with histopathologically diagnosed primary liver carcinoma had their tumors surgically resected. Of the five patients (three men and two women, aged 30 to 69 years), four had hepatocellular carcinoma and one had combined HCC and intrahepatic cholangiocarcinoma. Tumors of the five patients were stage T1-T3 N0M0 with maximum diameters of roughly 4.2 to 10 cm. Roughly 3.65 to 7.5 million productive TCRbeta reads were obtained per sample, and no significant difference in read depth was found between tissue types. TCRbeta repertoire sequencing, expression microarrays and whole-exome sequencing were combined in the study across five regions of each liver tumor, with adjacent normal tissue and blood also included. TCRbeta repertoire sequencing covered 35 or so specimens from 5 patients: around 25 tumor regions, 5 adjacent noncancerous liver tissues and 5 peripheral blood samples. Reproducibility between technical replicate repertoires was high, with correlation coefficients above 0.98 and mean shared-clone rates near 0.89.

Cut back by 2 bases and 7 bases, the V and J ends lie 14 bases apart. From the cysteine through the phenylalanine, the CDR3 covers 14 amino acids. Only CDR3 DNA remains: 42 bases, in frame from the first base. CDR1 is given as KGHSY and CDR2 as FQNENV, both from the germline V gene. Blood RNA was extracted from unsorted whole blood using TRIzol reagent, and germline DNA was obtained with the DNeasy Blood & Tissue kit. At the time of sampling, the patients were treatment-naive and had chronic HBV infection. About 3.6 milliliters of peripheral blood were collected into K2EDTA tubes before surgery. Starting from approximately 500 ng total RNA, TCRbeta-specific cDNA was produced by reverse transcription with a constant-region primer and ProtoScript II reverse transcriptase. Construction of the TCRbeta libraries relied on three nested rounds of multiplex PCR, following a slightly modified ARM-PCR procedure. The first two PCR rounds used multiplex TRBV1-TRBV30 forward primers with a Cbeta reverse primer, each for roughly 11 cycles. A final 25-cycle PCR with Deep VentR polymerase added sample barcodes and Illumina adapters. Amplicons of 200-500 bp were gel-purified with a QIAquick gel extraction kit before sequencing. The TCRbeta amplicons were sequenced with 250-bp paired-end reads on an Illumina HiSeq 2500. The authors processed their data as follows. Reads were quality-trimmed with Trimmomatic v0.33, and paired reads were merged with FLASH v1.2.11 to recover full CDR3 sequences. MiGEC v1.2.1b assigned V, D and J germline segments to the rearranged TCRbeta sequences. Clonotype statistics and Shannon-Wiener diversity indices were computed with VDJtools v1.0.0. Except for diversity analysis, only each sample's 250 most abundant clonotypes were used in subsequent analyses to reduce sampling bias. The public reads were reanalyzed by TCRdb: fastp trimming at Q25, MiXCR alignment, in-frame beta chains only. Rows matching on CDR3 protein sequence are summarized as one entry with the most common DNA and genes. These V and J calls are TCRdb output, not the study's own analysis. The sample table contains hundreds of thousands of distinct CDR3 sequences; only one count was recorded for almost 60% of them. Clones ranked in the top ten supply approximately 15% of the sample.

A note on this clonotype: No antigen is known for it. Per-base qualities were not stored, and no clone one base away is much larger.

General findings and caveats noted by the study authors: Only the TCR beta chain was sequenced, so true repertoire diversity is likely underestimated because unpaired alpha chains were not captured. Repertoire overlap was found to be higher between tumor regions (mean around 35%) than between tumor-adjacent (around 17%) or tumor-blood (14%) pairs, consistent with antigen-driven expansion. The study included only four or five patients, and the authors note findings should be validated in a larger study. Compared with blood, tumors had a significantly larger share of the repertoire taken up by the top 250 clones (p = 0.039). Comparison of CD4+ and CD8+ T cell repertoires was precluded by the use of bulk unsorted samples.

The receptor chain draws on TRBV16 and TRBJ1-2; TRBD1 is perhaps the D gene, given 6 matching bases. The sequence was collected from a woman aged 25 to 39 with primary liver carcinoma and hepatitis B virus infection. Input material: peripheral blood. The CDR3 region reads CASSQNPRGGGYTF. The DNA is as follows: TGTGCCAGCAGCCAAAACCCCAGGGGAGGTGGCTACACCTTC. Full variable domain (CDR3 extended with the reference TRBV16 and TRBJ1-2 proteins): GEEVAQTPKHLVRGEGQKAKLYCAPIKGHSYVFWYQQVLKNEFKFLISFQNENVFDETGMPKERFSAKCLPNSPCSLEIQATKLEDSAVYFCASSQNPRGGGYTFGSGTRLTVV.